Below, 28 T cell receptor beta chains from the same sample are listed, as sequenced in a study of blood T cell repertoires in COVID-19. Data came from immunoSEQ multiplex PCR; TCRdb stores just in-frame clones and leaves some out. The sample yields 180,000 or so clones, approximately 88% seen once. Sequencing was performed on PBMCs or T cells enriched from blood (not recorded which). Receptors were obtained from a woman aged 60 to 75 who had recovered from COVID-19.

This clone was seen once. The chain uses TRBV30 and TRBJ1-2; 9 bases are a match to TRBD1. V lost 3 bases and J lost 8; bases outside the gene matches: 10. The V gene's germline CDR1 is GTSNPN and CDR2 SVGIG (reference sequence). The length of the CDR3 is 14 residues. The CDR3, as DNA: TGTGCCTGGAGGGGAGGGGACAGGGCCAAAGGCTACACCTTC. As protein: CAWRGGDRAKGYTF.

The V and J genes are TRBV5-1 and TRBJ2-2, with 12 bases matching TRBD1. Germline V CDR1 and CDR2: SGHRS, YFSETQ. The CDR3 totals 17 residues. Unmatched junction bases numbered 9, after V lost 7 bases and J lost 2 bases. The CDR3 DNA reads TGCGCCAGCTGCCCGGGACAGGGGGCGGAAAACACCGGGGAGCTGTTTTTT. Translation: CASCPGQGAENTGELFF.

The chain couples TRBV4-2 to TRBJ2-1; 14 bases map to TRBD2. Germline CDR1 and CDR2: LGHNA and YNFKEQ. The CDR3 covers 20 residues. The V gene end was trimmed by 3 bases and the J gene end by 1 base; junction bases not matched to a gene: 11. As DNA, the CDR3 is TGTGCCAGCAGCCAGGCTATAGGACTAGCGGGGGGTTATTCCTACAATGAGCAGTTCTTC. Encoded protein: CASSQAIGLAGGYSYNEQFF.

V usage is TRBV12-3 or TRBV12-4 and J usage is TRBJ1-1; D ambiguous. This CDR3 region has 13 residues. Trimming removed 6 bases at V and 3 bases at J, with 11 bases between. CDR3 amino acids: CASSPNAYTEAFF. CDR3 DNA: TGTGCCAGCAGCCCAAACGCGTACACTGAAGCTTTCTTT.

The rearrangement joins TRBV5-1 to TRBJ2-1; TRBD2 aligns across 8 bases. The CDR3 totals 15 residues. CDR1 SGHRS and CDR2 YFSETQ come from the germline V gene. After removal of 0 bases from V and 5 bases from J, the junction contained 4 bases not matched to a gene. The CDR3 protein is CASSLEAGGHNEQFF. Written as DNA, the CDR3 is TGCGCCAGCAGCTTGGAGGCGGGGGGACACAATGAGCAGTTCTTC.

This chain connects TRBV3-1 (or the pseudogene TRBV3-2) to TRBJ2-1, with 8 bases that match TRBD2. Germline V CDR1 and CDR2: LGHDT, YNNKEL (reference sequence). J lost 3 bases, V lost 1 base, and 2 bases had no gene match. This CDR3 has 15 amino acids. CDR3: CASSQGAGVYNEQFF. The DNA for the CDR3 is TGTGCCAGCAGCCAAGGAGCGGGAGTCTACAATGAGCAGTTCTTC.

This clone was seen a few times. The CDR3 loop is CASRAGQGITNTEAFF. Written as DNA, the CDR3 is TGTGCCAGCAGGGCTGGACAGGGAATAACTAACACTGAAGCTTTCTTT. This chain uses TRBV2 with TRBJ1-1; TRBD1 matches at 8 bases. With 6 bases clipped from V and 2 bases from J, the junction kept 11 bases outside the gene matches. This CDR3 contains 16 residues. Germline V lookup: CDR1 SNHLY, CDR2 FYNNEI.

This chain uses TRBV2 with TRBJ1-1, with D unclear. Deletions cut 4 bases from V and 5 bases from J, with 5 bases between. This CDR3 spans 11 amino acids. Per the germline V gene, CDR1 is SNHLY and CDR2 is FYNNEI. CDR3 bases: TGTGCCAGCAGTGTGTATACTGAAGCTTTCTTT. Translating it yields CASSVYTEAFF. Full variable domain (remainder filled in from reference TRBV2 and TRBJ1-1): EPEVTQTPSHQVTQMGQEVILRCVPISNHLYFYWYRQILGQKVEFLVSFYNNEISEKSEIFDDQFSVERPDGSNFTLKIRSTKLEDSAMYFCASSVYTEAFFGQGTRLTVV.

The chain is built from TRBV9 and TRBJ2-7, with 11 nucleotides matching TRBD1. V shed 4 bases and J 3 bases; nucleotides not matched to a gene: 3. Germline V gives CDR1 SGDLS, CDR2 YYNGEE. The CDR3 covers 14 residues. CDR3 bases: TGTGCCAGCAGCACCGGGACAGGGGGCTACGAGCAGTACTTC. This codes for CASSTGTGGYEQYF.

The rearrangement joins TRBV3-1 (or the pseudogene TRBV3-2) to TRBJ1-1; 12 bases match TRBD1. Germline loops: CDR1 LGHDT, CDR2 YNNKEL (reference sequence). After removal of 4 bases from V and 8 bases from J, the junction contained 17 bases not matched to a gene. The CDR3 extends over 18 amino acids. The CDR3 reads CASSPDQSQGQGAREAFF. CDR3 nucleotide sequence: TGTGCCAGCAGCCCCGACCAGTCTCAGGGACAGGGGGCCCGAGAAGCTTTCTTT.

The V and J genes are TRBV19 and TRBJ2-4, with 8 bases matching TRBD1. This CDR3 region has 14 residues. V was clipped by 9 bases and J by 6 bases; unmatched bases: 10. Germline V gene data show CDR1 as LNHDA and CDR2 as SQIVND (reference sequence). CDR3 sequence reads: CASSQPGQANIQYF. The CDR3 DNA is TGTGCCAGCAGTCAACCGGGACAGGCAAACATTCAGTACTTC.

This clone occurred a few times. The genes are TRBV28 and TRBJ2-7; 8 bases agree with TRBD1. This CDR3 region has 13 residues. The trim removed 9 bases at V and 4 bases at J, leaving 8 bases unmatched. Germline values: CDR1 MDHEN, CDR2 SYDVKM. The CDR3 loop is CASHDRGPYEQYF. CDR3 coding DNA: TGTGCCAGTCATGACAGGGGACCGTACGAGCAGTACTTC.

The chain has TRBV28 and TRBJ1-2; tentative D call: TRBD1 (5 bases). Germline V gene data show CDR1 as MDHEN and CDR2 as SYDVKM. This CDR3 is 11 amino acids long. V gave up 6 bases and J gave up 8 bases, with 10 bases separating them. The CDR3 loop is CASSRAGGYTF. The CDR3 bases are TGTGCCAGCAGCAGGGCGGGGGGCTACACCTTC.

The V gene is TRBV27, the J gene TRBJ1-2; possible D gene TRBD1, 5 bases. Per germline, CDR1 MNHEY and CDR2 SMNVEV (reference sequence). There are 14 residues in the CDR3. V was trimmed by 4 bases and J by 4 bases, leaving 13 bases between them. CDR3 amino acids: CASSYAPGGYGYTF. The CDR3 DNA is TGTGCCAGCAGTTACGCCCCCGGGGGCTATGGCTACACCTTC.

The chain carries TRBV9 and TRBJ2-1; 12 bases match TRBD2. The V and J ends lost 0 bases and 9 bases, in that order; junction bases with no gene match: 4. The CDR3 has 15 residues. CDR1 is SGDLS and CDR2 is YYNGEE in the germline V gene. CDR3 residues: CASSVVPSGRVEQFF. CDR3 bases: TGTGCCAGCAGCGTAGTCCCTAGCGGGAGGGTTGAGCAGTTCTTC.

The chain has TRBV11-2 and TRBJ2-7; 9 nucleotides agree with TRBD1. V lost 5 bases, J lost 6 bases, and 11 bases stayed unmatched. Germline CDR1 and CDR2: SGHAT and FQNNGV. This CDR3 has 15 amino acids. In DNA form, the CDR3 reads TGTGCCAGCAGCACACCGGGACAGGGTTTAGTCGAGCAGTACTTC. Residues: CASSTPGQGLVEQYF.

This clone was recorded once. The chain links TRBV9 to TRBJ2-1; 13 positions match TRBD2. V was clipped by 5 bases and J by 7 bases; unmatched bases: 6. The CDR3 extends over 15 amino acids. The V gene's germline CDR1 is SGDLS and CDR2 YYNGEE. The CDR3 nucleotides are TGTGCCAGCAGTGGGAGGGGACTAGCGGGGAATGAGCAGTTCTTC. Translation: CASSGRGLAGNEQFF.

CDR3 in amino acids: CASSVTYNEQFF. In DNA form, the CDR3 reads TGTGCCAGCAGCGTCACCTACAATGAGCAGTTCTTC. This sequence joins TRBV9 and TRBJ2-1; no clear D. The CDR3 is 12 residues long. The germline V and J ends were trimmed by 2 bases and 2 bases, with 2 bases remaining between them. The germline gives CDR1 SGDLS, CDR2 YYNGEE.

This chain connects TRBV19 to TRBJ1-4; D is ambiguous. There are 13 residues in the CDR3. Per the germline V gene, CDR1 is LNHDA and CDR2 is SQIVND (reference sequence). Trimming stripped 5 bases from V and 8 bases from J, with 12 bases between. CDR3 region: CASSRREREKLFF. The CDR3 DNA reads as TGTGCCAGTAGTCGGAGGGAGCGCGAAAAACTGTTTTTT. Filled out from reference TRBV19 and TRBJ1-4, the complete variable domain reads DGGITQSPKYLFRKEGQNVTLSCEQNLNHDAMYWYRQDPGQGLRLIYYSQIVNDFQKGDIAEGYSVSREKKESFPLTVTSAQKNPTAFYLCASSRREREKLFFGSGTQLSVL.

CDR3 DNA: TGTGCCAGCAGTCCCTCGGACAGGTATGGCTACACCTTC. Its translation is CASSPSDRYGYTF. The chain carries TRBV28 and TRBJ1-2; TRBD1 matches at 7 bases. CDR1 and CDR2 (germline): MDHEN, SYDVKM. This CDR3 is 13 amino acids long. J lost 5 bases, V lost 5 bases, and 5 bases had no gene match.

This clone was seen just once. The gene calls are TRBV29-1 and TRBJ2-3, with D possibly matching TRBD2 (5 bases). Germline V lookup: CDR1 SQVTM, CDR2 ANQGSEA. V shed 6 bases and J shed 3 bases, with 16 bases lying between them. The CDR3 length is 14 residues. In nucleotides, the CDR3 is TGCAGCGTGTCCCGGGATAAGAGGACAGATACGCAGTATTTT. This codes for CSVSRDKRTDTQYF.

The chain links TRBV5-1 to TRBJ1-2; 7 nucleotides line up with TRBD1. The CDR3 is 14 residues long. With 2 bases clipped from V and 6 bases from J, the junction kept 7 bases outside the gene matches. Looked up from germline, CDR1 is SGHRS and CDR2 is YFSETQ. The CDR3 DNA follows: TGCGCCAGCAGCTTAGGGCAGGGGGAAAATGGCTACACCTTC. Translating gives CASSLGQGENGYTF.

The CDR3 reads CASSPGLDSEQYF. CDR3 sequence (DNA): TGTGCCAGCAGCCCTGGACTTGATTCCGAGCAGTACTTC. V is TRBV11-3 and J is TRBJ2-7, with TRBD2 as a possible D gene (5 bases). The CDR3 runs to 13 residues. Germline V CDR1 and CDR2: SGHNT, YENEEA. Trimming took off 5 bases at V and 6 bases at J, with 14 bases between the two ends.

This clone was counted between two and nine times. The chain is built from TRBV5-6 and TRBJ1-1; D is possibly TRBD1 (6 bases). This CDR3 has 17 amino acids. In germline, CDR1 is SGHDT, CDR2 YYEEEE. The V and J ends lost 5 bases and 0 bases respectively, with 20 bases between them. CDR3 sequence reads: CASRSLTGRDMNTEAFF. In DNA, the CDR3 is TGTGCCAGCAGGTCTCTTACAGGCAGGGACATGAACACTGAAGCTTTCTTT.

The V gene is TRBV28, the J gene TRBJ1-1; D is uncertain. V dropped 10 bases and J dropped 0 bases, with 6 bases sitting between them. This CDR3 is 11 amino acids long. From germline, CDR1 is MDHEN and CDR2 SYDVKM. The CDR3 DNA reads TGTGCCACTACCATGAACACTGAAGCTTTCTTT. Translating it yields CATTMNTEAFF.

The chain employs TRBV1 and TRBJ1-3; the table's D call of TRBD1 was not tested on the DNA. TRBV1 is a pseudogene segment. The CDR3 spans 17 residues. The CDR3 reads CTSSQFTGGKSGNTIYF. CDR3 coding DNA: TGCACCAGCAGCCAGTTCACAGGGGGGAAGTCTGGAAACACCATATATTTT.

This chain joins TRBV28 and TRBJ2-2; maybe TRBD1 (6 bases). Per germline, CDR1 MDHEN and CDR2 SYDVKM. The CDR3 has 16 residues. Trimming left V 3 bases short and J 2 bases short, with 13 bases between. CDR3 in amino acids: CASSLAGASNTGELFF. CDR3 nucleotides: TGTGCCAGCAGTTTGGCAGGGGCCTCTAACACCGGGGAGCTGTTTTTT.

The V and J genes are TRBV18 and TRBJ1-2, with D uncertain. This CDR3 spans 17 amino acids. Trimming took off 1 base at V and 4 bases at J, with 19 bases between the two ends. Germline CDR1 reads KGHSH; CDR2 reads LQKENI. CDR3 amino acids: CASSPQWSLDGSYGYTF. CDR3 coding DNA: TGTGCCAGCTCACCACAGTGGTCCCTCGACGGGAGCTATGGCTACACCTTC.